This is a list of T cell receptor beta chains from one sample in a study of blood T cell repertoires in COVID-19. Assay: immunoSEQ multiplex PCR; the TCRdb copy retains only in-frame clones and omits some. This table holds a few hundred thousand clones, about nine tenths found once. The sequencing input was peripheral blood. These receptors were obtained from a person under 35 with COVID-19, enrolled during active disease. The conserved cysteine and the conserved F or W are not part of the CDR3 here. Some rows mark clone size as missing; the rest say once, few, many or name a class of expanded clone.

j_gene,v_gene,abundance,CDR3aa
TRBJ2-7,TRBV10-3,-,AIRTGGDEQY
TRBJ2-7,TRBV5-4,few,ASSLSGDEQY
TRBJ2-3,TRBV6-1,-,ASSEASWGTAFTDTQY
TRBJ2-3,TRBV4-3,-,ASSQERVRLDRTDTQY
TRBJ2-3,TRBV12-2,-,ASRLDLAGGPTDTQY
TRBJ2-3,TRBV5-1,-,ASSAGLTDTQY
TRBJ1-2,TRBV28,-,ASSLNRWIIRDRDGGYT
TRBJ2-3,TRBV3-1/TRBV3-2,-,ASSQGSGLFTDTQY
TRBJ2-7,TRBV19,-,ASSIAARSRPGEQY
TRBJ2-1,TRBV14,-,ASSHRRGSPRDEQF
TRBJ2-7,TRBV5-1,-,ASSLLAAGTTEQY
TRBJ1-1,TRBV4-1,few,ASSHLVNTEAF
TRBJ1-5,TRBV6-1,-,ASSEVDFAYNQPQH
TRBJ1-4,TRBV7-9,-,ASSPQGNEKLF
TRBJ2-1,TRBV20-1,-,SASLGEIYNEQF
TRBJ2-7,TRBV27,-,ASSSGQGYEQY
TRBJ1-4,TRBV6-5,-,ASSYSQGVEKLF
TRBJ2-3,TRBV5-6,-,ASSGGQGTDTQY
TRBJ1-2,TRBV7-9,-,ASSLGGQRGYT
TRBJ2-1,TRBV3-1/TRBV3-2,-,ASSQRSGYNEQF
TRBJ2-7,TRBV7-9,-,ASSSTDSSYEQY
TRBJ2-1,TRBV3-1/TRBV3-2,-,ASSSGSGSFANEQF
TRBJ2-7,TRBV7-8,-,ASSLARDYEQY
TRBJ2-3,TRBV9,once,ASSVGTDTQY
TRBJ2-1,TRBV5-1,few,ASSQTGGQGNYNEQF
TRBJ2-5,TRBV4-1,-,ASSRGRARGEETQY
TRBJ2-7,TRBV9,few,ASSGPSGSSYEQY
TRBJ2-7,TRBV5-1,-,ASSLAGGSYEQY
TRBJ2-3,TRBV2,-,ASLDQPRQGWGTDTQY
TRBJ2-3,TRBV18,-,ASSPSSSTDTQY
TRBJ1-1,TRBV27,-,ASSDSQNTEAF
TRBJ2-7,TRBV4-1,few,ASSPQVTFYEQY
TRBJ1-6,TRBV6-6,-,ASSPGRGSSYNSPLH
TRBJ2-7,TRBV4-1,-,ASSLGLPGEQY
TRBJ2-5,TRBV5-8,-,ASSSTGRGETQY
TRBJ2-3,TRBV7-9,-,ARTELSTDTQY
TRBJ2-5,TRBV24-1,-,ATSDRDLVTETQY
TRBJ1-1,TRBV27,-,ASSLKGPYTEAF
TRBJ2-3,TRBV5-6,-,ASSFWTSTDTQY
TRBJ2-7,TRBV9,-,ASSADRASYEQY
TRBJ2-3,TRBV19,once,ASSIGGADTQY
TRBJ2-1,TRBV11-2,-,ASSIQDSSYNEQF
TRBJ2-7,TRBV25-1,-,ASSRSQGSYEQY
TRBJ2-4,TRBV2,-,ASSKLIRY
TRBJ2-7,TRBV9,-,ASSVGDFFSYEQY
TRBJ1-4,TRBV6-1,-,ASSEGGGHDEKLF
TRBJ1-6,TRBV6-2/TRBV6-3,-,ASSYTGVSPLH
TRBJ2-7,TRBV5-6,few,ASTVRDFSYEQY
TRBJ1-4,TRBV3-1/TRBV3-2,-,ASSPRTGASATNEKLF
TRBJ1-4,TRBV21-1,-,ASSKHSGAEEKLF
TRBJ1-4,TRBV4-3,-,ASSRYRGAANEKLF
TRBJ1-4,TRBV6-5,few,ASSSLTSVVEKLF
TRBJ2-1,TRBV5-1,once,ASSFLAGSSYNEQF
TRBJ2-7,TRBV5-1,-,ASSGDSQSSYEQY
TRBJ2-5,TRBV2,-,ASSGTSGPRETQY
TRBJ2-1,TRBV29-1,few,SVERLAGQNEQF
TRBJ2-7,TRBV6-2/TRBV6-3,-,ASSYLLAGFSYEQY